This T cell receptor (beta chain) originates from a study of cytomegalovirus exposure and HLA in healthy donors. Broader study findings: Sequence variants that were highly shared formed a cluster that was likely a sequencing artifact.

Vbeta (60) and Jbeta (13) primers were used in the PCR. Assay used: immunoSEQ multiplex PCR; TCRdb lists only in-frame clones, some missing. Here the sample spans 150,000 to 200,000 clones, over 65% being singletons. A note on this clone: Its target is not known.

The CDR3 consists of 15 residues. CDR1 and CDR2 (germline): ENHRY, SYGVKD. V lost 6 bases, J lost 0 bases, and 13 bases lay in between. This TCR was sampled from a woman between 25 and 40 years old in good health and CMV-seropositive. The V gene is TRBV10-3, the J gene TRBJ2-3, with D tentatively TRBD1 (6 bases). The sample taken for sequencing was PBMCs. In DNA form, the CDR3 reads TGTGCCATCAGACCGGGACACCAGAGCACAGATACGCAGTATTTT. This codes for CAIRPGHQSTDTQYF.